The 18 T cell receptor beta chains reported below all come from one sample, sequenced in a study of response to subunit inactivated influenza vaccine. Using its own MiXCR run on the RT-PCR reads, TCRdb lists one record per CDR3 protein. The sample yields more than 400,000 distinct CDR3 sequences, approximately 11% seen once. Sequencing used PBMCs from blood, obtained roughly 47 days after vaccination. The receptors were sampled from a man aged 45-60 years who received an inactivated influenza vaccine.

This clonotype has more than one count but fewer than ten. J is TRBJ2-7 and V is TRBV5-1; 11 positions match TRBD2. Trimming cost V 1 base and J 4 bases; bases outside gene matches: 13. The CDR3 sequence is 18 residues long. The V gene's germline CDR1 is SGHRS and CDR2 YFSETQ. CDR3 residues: CASSLTGLADIYGYEQYF. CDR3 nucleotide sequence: TGCGCCAGCAGCTTGACGGGACTAGCGGACATTTACGGGTACGAGCAGTACTTC.

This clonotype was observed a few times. CDR3 protein: CASSAGTGKTGELFF. CDR3 DNA sequence: TGTGCCAGCAGCGCCGGGACAGGGAAAACCGGGGAGCTGTTTTTT. This rearrangement joins TRBV7-9 to TRBJ2-2; 9 nucleotides agree with TRBD1. Germline lookup yields CDR1 SEHNR and CDR2 FQNEAQ (reference sequence). The length of the CDR3 is 15 residues. The trim removed 5 bases at V and 5 bases at J, leaving 6 bases unmatched. Full variable domain (rest looked up from reference TRBV7-9 and TRBJ2-2): DTGVSQNPRHKITKRGQNVTFRCDPISEHNRLYWYRQTLGQGPEFLTYFQNEAQLEKSRLLSDRFSAERPKGSFSTLEIQRTEQGDSAMYLCASSAGTGKTGELFFGEGSRLTVL.

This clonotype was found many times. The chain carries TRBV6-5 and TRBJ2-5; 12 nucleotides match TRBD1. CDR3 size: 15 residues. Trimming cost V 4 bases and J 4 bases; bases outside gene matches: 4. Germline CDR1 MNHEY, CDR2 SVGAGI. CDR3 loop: CASSLGQGAIETQYF. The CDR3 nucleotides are TGTGCCAGCAGTTTGGGACAGGGGGCAATAGAGACCCAGTACTTC.

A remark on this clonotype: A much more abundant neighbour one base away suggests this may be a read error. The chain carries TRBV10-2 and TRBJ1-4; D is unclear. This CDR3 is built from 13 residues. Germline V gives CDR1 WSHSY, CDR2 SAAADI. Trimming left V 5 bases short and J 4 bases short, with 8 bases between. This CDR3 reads CASSTGVNEKLFF. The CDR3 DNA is TGCGCCAGCAGTACGGGTGTTAATGAAAAACTGTTTTTT.

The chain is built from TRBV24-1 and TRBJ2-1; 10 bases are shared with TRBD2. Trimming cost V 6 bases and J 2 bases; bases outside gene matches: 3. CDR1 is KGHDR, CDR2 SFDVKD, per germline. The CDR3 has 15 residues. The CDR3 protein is CATSSGGVAYNEQFF. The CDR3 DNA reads TGTGCCACCAGTAGCGGGGGGGTCGCCTACAATGAGCAGTTCTTC.

The CDR3: CASSPSCSYNEQFF. The DNA of the CDR3 is TGTGCCAGCAGCCCGTCTTGCTCCTACAATGAGCAGTTCTTC. The V and J genes are TRBV9 and TRBJ2-1, with no clear D. CDR1 and CDR2 from the germline V gene are SGDLS and YYNGEE. CDR3 size: 14 residues. V dropped 4 bases and J dropped 0 bases, with 8 bases sitting between them. The full variable domain, with the rest looked up from reference TRBV9 and TRBJ2-1, is DSGVTQTPKHLITATGQRVTLRCSPRSGDLSVYWYQQSLDQGLQFLIQYYNGEERAKGNILERFSAQQFPDLHSELNLSSLELGDSALYFCASSPSCSYNEQFFGPGTRLTVL.

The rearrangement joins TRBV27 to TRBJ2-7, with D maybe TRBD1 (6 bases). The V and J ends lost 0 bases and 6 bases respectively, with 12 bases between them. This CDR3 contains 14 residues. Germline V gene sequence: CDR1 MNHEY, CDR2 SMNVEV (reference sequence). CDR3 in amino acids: CASSLSLTGTEQYF. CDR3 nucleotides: TGTGCCAGCAGTTTATCCCTAACAGGGACCGAGCAGTACTTC.

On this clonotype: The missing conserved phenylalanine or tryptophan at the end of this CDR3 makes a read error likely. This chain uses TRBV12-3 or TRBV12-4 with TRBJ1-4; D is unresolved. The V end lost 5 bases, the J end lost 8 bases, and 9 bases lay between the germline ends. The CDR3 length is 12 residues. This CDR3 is CASSATLEKLFL. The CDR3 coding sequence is TGTGCCAGCAGTGCGACTCTAGAAAAACTGTTTCTT.

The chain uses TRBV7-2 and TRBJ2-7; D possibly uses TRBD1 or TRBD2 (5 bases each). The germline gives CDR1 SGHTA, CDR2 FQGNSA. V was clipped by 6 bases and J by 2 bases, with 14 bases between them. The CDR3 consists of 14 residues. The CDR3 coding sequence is TGTGCCAGCAGAAGTGTCGGGACCACCTACGAGCAGTACTTC. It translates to CASRSVGTTYEQYF. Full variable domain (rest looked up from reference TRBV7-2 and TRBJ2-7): GAGVSQSPSNKVTEKGKDVELRCDPISGHTALYWYRQSLGQGLEFLIYFQGNSAPDKSGLPSDRFSAERTGGSVSTLTIQRTQQEDSAVYLCASRSVGTTYEQYFGPGTRLTVT.

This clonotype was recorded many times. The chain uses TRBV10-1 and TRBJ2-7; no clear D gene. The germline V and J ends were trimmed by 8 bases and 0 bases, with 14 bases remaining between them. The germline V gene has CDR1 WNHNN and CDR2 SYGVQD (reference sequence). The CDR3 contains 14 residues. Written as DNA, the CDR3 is TGCGCCAGCGTGGCCCCGACCGCCTCCTACGAGCAGTACTTC. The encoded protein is CASVAPTASYEQYF.

As DNA, the CDR3 is TGTGCCAGCGGATCCGCCCGGGAGGGGAACTATGGCTACACCTTC. It codes for CASGSAREGNYGYTF. The chain links TRBV27 to TRBJ1-2; D might be TRBD1 (5 bases). The CDR3 totals 15 residues. The V gene lost 8 bases and the J gene lost 2 bases, with 18 bases spanning the gap. Germline CDR1 and CDR2: MNHEY and SMNVEV (reference sequence).

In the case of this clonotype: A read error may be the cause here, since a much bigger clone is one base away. Written as DNA, the CDR3 is TGCGCCAGCATTAGGGGCTCGATTTCGGAGACCCAGCACTTC. Residues: CASIRGSISETQHF. The chain couples TRBV10-2 to TRBJ2-5, with D possibly TRBD1 on 5 matching bases. The CDR3 spans 14 residues. Germline values: CDR1 WSHSY, CDR2 SAAADI.

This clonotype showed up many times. Here the CDR3 reads CASSFVRVTEAFF. The DNA of the CDR3 is TGTGCCAGCAGTTTCGTCAGGGTCACTGAAGCTTTCTTT. The genes are TRBV12-3 or TRBV12-4 and TRBJ1-1; a weak D match, TRBD1 (5 bases). Trimming left V 3 bases short and J 4 bases short, with 9 bases between. The CDR3 is 13 amino acids.

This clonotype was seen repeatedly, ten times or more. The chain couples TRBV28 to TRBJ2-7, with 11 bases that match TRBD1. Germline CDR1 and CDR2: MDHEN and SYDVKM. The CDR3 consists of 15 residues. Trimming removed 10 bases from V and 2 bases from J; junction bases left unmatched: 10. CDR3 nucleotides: TGTGCCACCTCAAGGCCGGGACAGGGGGCCTACGAGCAGTACTTC. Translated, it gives CATSRPGQGAYEQYF.

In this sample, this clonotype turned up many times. CDR3 in amino acids: CASSLAVYEQYF. For the CDR3, the DNA is TGTGCCAGCAGCTTAGCGGTCTACGAGCAGTACTTC. The chain uses TRBV7-2 and TRBJ2-7; no clear D. Trimming cost V 0 bases and J 3 bases, with 3 bases left between them. Germline V gene sequence: CDR1 SGHTA, CDR2 FQGNSA. This CDR3 spans 12 amino acids.

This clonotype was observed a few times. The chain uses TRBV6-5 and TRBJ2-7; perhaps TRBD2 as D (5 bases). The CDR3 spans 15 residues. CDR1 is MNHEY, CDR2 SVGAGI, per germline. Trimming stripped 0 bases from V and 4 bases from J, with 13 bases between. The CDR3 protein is CASSYSANGKYEQYF. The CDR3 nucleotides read TGTGCCAGCAGTTACTCGGCTAACGGGAAGTACGAGCAGTACTTC.

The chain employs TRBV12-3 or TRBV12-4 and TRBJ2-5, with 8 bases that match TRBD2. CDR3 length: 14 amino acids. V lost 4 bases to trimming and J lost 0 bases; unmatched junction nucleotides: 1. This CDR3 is CASSSGLDQETQYF. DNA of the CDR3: TGTGCCAGCAGTTCGGGACTAGACCAAGAGACCCAGTACTTC.

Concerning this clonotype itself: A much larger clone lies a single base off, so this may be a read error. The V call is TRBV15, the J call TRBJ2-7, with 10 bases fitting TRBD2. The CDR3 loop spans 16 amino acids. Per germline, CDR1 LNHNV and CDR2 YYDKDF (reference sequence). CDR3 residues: CATRRATLAGSYEQYF. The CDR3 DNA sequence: TGTGCCACCAGAAGAGCGACACTAGCGGGATCCTACGAGCAGTACTTC. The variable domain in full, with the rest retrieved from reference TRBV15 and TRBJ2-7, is DAMVIQNPRYQVTQFGKPVTLSCSQTLNHNVMYWYQQKSSQAPKLLFHYYDKDFNNEADTPDNFQSRRPNTSFCFLDIRSPGLGDTAMYLCATRRATLAGSYEQYFGPGTRLTVT.